A selection of T cell receptor beta chains follows, all from one sample in a study of neoadjuvant anti-PD-1 for oral cavity cancer. Data came from immunoSEQ multiplex PCR; TCRdb stores just in-frame clones and leaves some out. The sample has 25,000 to 40,000 clones, almost 80% seen once. The sample was PBMCs, taken after nivolumab (anti-PD-1) treatment. The receptors here all came from a person aged 40 to 85 with oral cavity squamous cell carcinoma. The conserved cysteine and the conserved F or W are not part of the CDR3 here. Each record gives: J gene, CDR3 length, V gene, CDR3 protein.

j_gene: TRBJ1-4
len: 12
v_gene: TRBV19
CDR3aa: ASRPVGVGEKLF

j_gene: TRBJ1-5
len: 11
v_gene: TRBV21-1
CDR3aa: ASSKATAPPAH

j_gene: TRBJ2-2
len: 13
v_gene: TRBV27
CDR3aa: ASSLRTGTTGELF

j_gene: TRBJ2-2
len: 12
v_gene: TRBV11-3
CDR3aa: ASSPKGGAGELF

j_gene: TRBJ2-1
len: 15
v_gene: TRBV5-4
CDR3aa: ASSPQRRESSYNEQF

j_gene: TRBJ1-1
len: 12
v_gene: TRBV11-3
CDR3aa: ASSFSGDRAEAF

j_gene: TRBJ2-5
len: 13
v_gene: TRBV5-1
CDR3aa: ASSMGQGEGETQY

j_gene: TRBJ2-2
len: 14
v_gene: TRBV4-3
CDR3aa: ASSQPSTSQTGELF

j_gene: TRBJ2-3
len: 13
v_gene: TRBV5-5
CDR3aa: ASSSAGASTDTQY

j_gene: TRBJ2-5
len: 14
v_gene: TRBV13
CDR3aa: ASSLVRGGPWETQY

j_gene: TRBJ1-4
len: 16
v_gene: TRBV5-6
CDR3aa: ASSSRIDGGRPNEKLF

j_gene: TRBJ2-7
len: 9
v_gene: TRBV30
CDR3aa: AWRGPYEQY

j_gene: TRBJ2-2
len: 10
v_gene: TRBV9
CDR3aa: ASRRGGSELF

j_gene: TRBJ1-5
len: 10
v_gene: TRBV19
CDR3aa: ASSPVNQPQH

j_gene: TRBJ1-5
len: 12
v_gene: TRBV5-8
CDR3aa: ASSGGQGNQPQH

j_gene: TRBJ1-3
len: 14
v_gene: TRBV9
CDR3aa: ASTPDGGSTGNTIY

j_gene: TRBJ2-7
len: 14
v_gene: TRBV5-6
CDR3aa: ASSLGVATISYEQY

j_gene: TRBJ2-5
len: 11
v_gene: TRBV18
CDR3aa: ASSPGFGETQY